The entry below describes one T cell receptor (beta chain). TCRdb keeps only in-frame clones here, not all; method: immunoSEQ multiplex PCR. The repertoire holds about 410,000 clones, approximately 89% seen once, with 1.5% to 1.9% in the top ten. Trimming removed 2 bases from V and 8 bases from J, with 17 bases in between. The CDR3 consists of 15 residues. The germline V gene encodes CDR1 KGHSH and CDR2 LQKENI. This record belongs to a study of blood T cell repertoires in COVID-19. This TCR was recovered from a woman between 35 and 50 years old with COVID-19, enrolled during active disease. This chain uses TRBV18 with TRBJ2-3; D call uncertain. Sequencing was done on a sample of peripheral blood. The CDR3 DNA reads TGTGCCAGCTCACCAAGGAGTAACCCATCCCTTACGCAGTATTTT. Amino acid sequence: CASSPRSNPSLTQYF.